The 14 T cell receptor beta chains reported below all come from one sample, sequenced in a study of cytomegalovirus exposure and HLA in healthy donors. Primers: 60 Vbeta forward and 13 Jbeta reverse. The table came from immunoSEQ multiplex PCR; TCRdb's copy has only in-frame clones and leaves some out. This sample carries roughly 150,000 clones, with 1.6% going to the ten biggest clones. The specimen sequenced was PBMCs. Source of these receptors: a woman aged 50 to 60 in good health and CMV-seronegative.

V and J are TRBV5-1 and TRBJ2-7; D possibly corresponds to TRBD1 (6 bases). Germline CDR1 reads SGHRS; CDR2 reads YFSETQ. V was shortened by 6 bases and J by 0 bases, with 13 bases between the two germline ends. The CDR3 sequence is 14 residues long. This CDR3 is CASNDPGDSYEQYF. The CDR3 nucleotides are TGCGCCAGCAATGACCCAGGGGACTCCTACGAGCAGTACTTC. Drawing the rest from reference TRBV5-1 and TRBJ2-7, the complete variable domain is KAGVTQTPRYLIKTRGQQVTLSCSPISGHRSVSWYQQTPGQGLQFLFEYFSETQRNKGNFPGRFSGRQFSNSRSEMNVSTLELGDSALYLCASNDPGDSYEQYFGPGTRLTVT.

V usage is TRBV6-5 and J usage is TRBJ1-1; unclear D gene. CDR3 length equals 15 residues. Deletions cut 0 bases from V and 0 bases from J, with 8 bases between. The germline CDR1 and CDR2 sequences are MNHEY and SVGAGI. This CDR3 reads CASSYSPTMNTEAFF. CDR3 nucleotides: TGTGCCAGCAGTTACTCTCCCACAATGAACACTGAAGCTTTCTTT.

The CDR3 DNA reads as TGCGCCAGCAGCCAATCAGGGGCTGGCTACGAGCAGTACTTC. This sequence encodes CASSQSGAGYEQYF. The chain is built from TRBV4-1 and TRBJ2-7; tentatively, D is TRBD1 (6 bases). V lost 2 bases, J lost 3 bases, and 11 bases lay in between. The CDR3 is 14 residues long. Germline assignment: CDR1 MGHRA and CDR2 YSYEKL.

This chain links TRBV5-1 with TRBJ1-1; 8 bases line up with TRBD1. Germline loops: CDR1 SGHRS, CDR2 YFSETQ. J was trimmed by 1 base and V by 7 bases; bases with no gene match: 9. The CDR3 contains 15 residues. CDR3 bases: TGCGCCAGCCAACTTAGGGACAGGTCGAACACTGAAGCTTTCTTT. Its protein is CASQLRDRSNTEAFF.

The gene calls are TRBV30 and TRBJ1-6; D remains ambiguous. The germline V gene has CDR1 GTSNPN and CDR2 SVGIG (reference sequence). Trimming stripped 0 bases from V and 12 bases from J, with 9 bases between. The CDR3 is made up of 12 amino acids. CDR3 DNA sequence: TGTGCCTGGAGTGTATTCCGGGAACCCCTCCACTTT. This gives the protein CAWSVFREPLHF.

The rearrangement uses TRBV5-6 and TRBJ1-2; D unclear. CDR3 length: 12 residues. Germline CDR1 reads SGHDT; CDR2 reads YYEEEE. V was pared by 0 bases and J by 12 bases, with 12 bases between. The CDR3 region has the DNA TGTGCCAGCAGCTTGGGTTCAGGCCGACACACCTTC. Its protein is CASSLGSGRHTF.

This CDR3 is CASSPITGNQPQHF. The CDR3 bases are TGTGCCAGCAGCCCGATAACAGGGAATCAGCCCCAGCATTTT. The chain combines TRBV7-9 with TRBJ1-5, with D possibly being TRBD1 (6 bases). The CDR3 sequence is 14 residues long. Trimming took 5 bases from V and 4 from J, leaving 12 bases between them. Germline V gene lookup returns CDR1 SEHNR and CDR2 FQNEAQ (reference sequence). Drawing the rest from reference TRBV7-9 and TRBJ1-5, the complete variable domain is DTGVSQNPRHKITKRGQNVTFRCDPISEHNRLYWYRQTLGQGPEFLTYFQNEAQLEKSRLLSDRFSAERPKGSFSTLEIQRTEQGDSAMYLCASSPITGNQPQHFGDGTRLSIL.

As DNA, the CDR3 is TGTGCCAGCAGTGAAGGGAGCGTTCTCGTGGCTAGCACAGATACGCAGTATTTT. This codes for CASSEGSVLVASTDTQYF. The J gene is TRBJ2-3, the V gene TRBV2; no firm D call. Germline V CDR1 and CDR2: SNHLY, FYNNEI. The CDR3 loop spans 18 amino acids. Trimming removed 1 base from V and 0 bases from J, with 17 bases in between. The full variable domain, its missing parts supplied by reference TRBV2 and TRBJ2-3, is EPEVTQTPSHQVTQMGQEVILRCVPISNHLYFYWYRQILGQKVEFLVSFYNNEISEKSEIFDDQFSVERPDGSNFTLKIRSTKLEDSAMYFCASSEGSVLVASTDTQYFGPGTRLTVL.

The chain has TRBV7-8 and TRBJ1-1; the D gene is possibly TRBD1 (6 bases). Germline V gene data show CDR1 as SGHVS and CDR2 as FQNEAQ. The CDR3 has 17 amino acids. V lost 5 bases, J lost 0 bases, and 19 bases lay in between. CDR3 residues: CASSLTLLQGMNTEAFF. Written as DNA, the CDR3 is TGTGCCAGCAGCCTGACTCTACTTCAGGGGATGAACACTGAAGCTTTCTTT.

V usage is TRBV28 and J usage is TRBJ1-5; 10 bases align to TRBD1. The CDR3 is 15 residues long. V lost 6 bases and J lost 3; bases outside the gene matches: 5. The V gene's germline CDR1 is MDHEN and CDR2 SYDVKM. CDR3 DNA sequence: TGTGCCAGCAGCCCGGACAGGGGGTACAATCAGCCCCAGCATTTT. Translated, it gives CASSPDRGYNQPQHF.

The chain is built from TRBV4-1 and TRBJ2-7; 8 bases are shared with TRBD2. Per germline, CDR1 MGHRA and CDR2 YSYEKL. V dropped 1 base and J dropped 5; count of bases not matched to a gene: 10. The length of the CDR3 is 16 residues. The CDR3 region is CASSQGSGGRYHEQYF. The CDR3 nucleotides read TGCGCCAGCAGCCAAGGAAGTGGCGGGAGGTACCACGAGCAGTACTTC.

The rearrangement links TRBV5-5 to TRBJ2-7; D remains unclear. V was shortened by 3 bases and J by 3 bases, with 19 bases between the two germline ends. This CDR3 contains 16 residues. Germline V gives CDR1 SGHKS, CDR2 YYEKEE (reference sequence). CDR3 region: CASSYPLHDILYEQYF. CDR3 in DNA: TGTGCCAGCAGCTACCCGCTACACGACATTCTCTACGAGCAGTACTTC.

The rearrangement joins TRBV30 to TRBJ1-2; D ambiguous. V shed 6 bases and J shed 3 bases, with 17 bases lying between them. This CDR3 has 14 residues. CDR1 and CDR2 (germline): GTSNPN, SVGIG (reference sequence). The CDR3 loop is CACVLRLSDYGYTF. In nucleotides, the CDR3 is TGTGCCTGTGTTTTAAGACTGAGTGACTATGGCTACACCTTC.

The chain links TRBV27 to TRBJ2-1; D gene ambiguous. Germline CDR1 is MNHEY and CDR2 is SMNVEV (reference sequence). Trimming removed 5 bases from V and 0 bases from J, with 14 bases in between. CDR3 size: 16 residues. The CDR3 region has the DNA TGTGCCAGCAGTCCCCAGCTGGGCAGCTCCTACAATGAGCAGTTCTTC. Its translation: CASSPQLGSSYNEQFF.